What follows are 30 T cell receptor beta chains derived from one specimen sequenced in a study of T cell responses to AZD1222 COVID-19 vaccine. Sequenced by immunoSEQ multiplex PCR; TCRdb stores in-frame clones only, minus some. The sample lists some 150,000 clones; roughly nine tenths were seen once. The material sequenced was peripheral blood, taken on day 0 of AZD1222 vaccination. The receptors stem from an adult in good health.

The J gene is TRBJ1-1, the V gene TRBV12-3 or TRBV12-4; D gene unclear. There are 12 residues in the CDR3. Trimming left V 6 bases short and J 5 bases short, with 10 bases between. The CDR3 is CASSLGMTEAFF. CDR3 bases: TGTGCCAGCAGCTTGGGGATGACTGAAGCTTTCTTT.

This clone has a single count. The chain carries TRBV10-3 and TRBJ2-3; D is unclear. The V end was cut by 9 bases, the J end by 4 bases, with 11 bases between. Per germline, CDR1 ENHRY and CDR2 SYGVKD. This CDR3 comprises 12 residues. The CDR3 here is CAISGGPDTQYF. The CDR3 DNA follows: TGTGCCATTTCCGGTGGCCCAGATACGCAGTATTTT.

CDR3 residues: CASSLFQGAGAEAFF. The DNA of the CDR3 is TGTGCCAGCAGCTTGTTCCAGGGGGCGGGAGCTGAAGCTTTCTTT. The V call is TRBV7-2, the J call TRBJ1-1; 8 bases are shared with TRBD1. The V gene's germline CDR1 is SGHTA and CDR2 FQGNSA. The CDR3 spans 15 residues. The J segment lost 6 bases and the V segment lost 3 bases, leaving 9 bases of the junction unmatched. The whole variable domain, filled in from reference TRBV7-2 and TRBJ1-1, reads GAGVSQSPSNKVTEKGKDVELRCDPISGHTALYWYRQSLGQGLEFLIYFQGNSAPDKSGLPSDRFSAERTGGSVSTLTIQRTQQEDSAVYLCASSLFQGAGAEAFFGQGTRLTVV.

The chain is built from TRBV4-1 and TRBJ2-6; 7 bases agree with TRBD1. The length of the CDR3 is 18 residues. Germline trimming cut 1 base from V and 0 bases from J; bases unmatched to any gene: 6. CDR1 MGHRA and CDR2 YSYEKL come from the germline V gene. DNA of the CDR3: TGCGCCAGCAGCCAAGTCCGACAGGGCGCCTCTGGGGCCAACGTCCTGACTTTC. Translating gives CASSQVRQGASGANVLTF.

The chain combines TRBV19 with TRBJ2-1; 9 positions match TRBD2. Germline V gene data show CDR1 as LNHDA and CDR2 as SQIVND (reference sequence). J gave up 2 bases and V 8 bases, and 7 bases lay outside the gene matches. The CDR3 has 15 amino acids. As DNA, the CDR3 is TGTGCCAGTGCTAGCGGGGAGGGCCCCTACAATGAGCAGTTCTTC. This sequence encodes CASASGEGPYNEQFF. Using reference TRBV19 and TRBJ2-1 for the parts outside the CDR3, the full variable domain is DGGITQSPKYLFRKEGQNVTLSCEQNLNHDAMYWYRQDPGQGLRLIYYSQIVNDFQKGDIAEGYSVSREKKESFPLTVTSAQKNPTAFYLCASASGEGPYNEQFFGPGTRLTVL.

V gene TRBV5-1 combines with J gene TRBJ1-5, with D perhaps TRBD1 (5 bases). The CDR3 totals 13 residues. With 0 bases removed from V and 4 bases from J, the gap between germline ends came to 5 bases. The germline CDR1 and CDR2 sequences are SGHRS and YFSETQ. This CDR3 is CASSLDRNQPQHF. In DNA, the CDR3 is TGCGCCAGCAGCTTGGACAGGAATCAGCCCCAGCATTTT.

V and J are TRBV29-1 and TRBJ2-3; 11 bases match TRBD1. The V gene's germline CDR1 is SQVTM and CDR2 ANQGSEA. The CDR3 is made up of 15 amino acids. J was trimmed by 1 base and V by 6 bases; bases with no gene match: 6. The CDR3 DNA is TGCAGCGTCTACCCGGACAGGGGGCGCACAGATACGCAGTATTTT. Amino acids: CSVYPDRGRTDTQYF.

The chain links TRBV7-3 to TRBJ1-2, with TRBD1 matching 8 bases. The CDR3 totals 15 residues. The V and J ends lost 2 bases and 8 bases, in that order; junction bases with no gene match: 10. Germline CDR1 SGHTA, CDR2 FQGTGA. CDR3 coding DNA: TGTGCCAGCAGCTTATCAGCCGGGACAGGAGACGGCTACACCTTC. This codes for CASSLSAGTGDGYTF.

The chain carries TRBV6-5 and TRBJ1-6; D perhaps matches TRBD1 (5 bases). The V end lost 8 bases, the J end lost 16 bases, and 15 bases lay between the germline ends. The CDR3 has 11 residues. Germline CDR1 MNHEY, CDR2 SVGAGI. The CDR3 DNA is TGTGCCAGCCTACTCAGCGACAGACTCCACTTT. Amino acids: CASLLSDRLHF.

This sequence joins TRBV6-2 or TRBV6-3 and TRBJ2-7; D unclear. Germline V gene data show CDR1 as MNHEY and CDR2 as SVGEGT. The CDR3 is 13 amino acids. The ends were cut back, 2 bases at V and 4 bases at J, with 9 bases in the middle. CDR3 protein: CASSYRLVYEQYF. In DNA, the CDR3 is TGTGCCAGCAGTTACAGACTGGTATACGAGCAGTACTTC.

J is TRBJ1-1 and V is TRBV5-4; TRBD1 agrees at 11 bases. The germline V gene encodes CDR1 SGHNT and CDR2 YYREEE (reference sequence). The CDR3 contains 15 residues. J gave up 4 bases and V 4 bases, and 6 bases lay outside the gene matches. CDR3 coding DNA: TGTGCCAGCAGCCTGGGACAGGGGGTGACCACTGAAGCTTTCTTT. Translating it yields CASSLGQGVTTEAFF.

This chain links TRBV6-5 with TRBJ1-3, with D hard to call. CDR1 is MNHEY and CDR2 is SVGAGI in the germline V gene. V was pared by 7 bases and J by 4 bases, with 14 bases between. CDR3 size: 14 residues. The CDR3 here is CASTRGFNGNTIYF. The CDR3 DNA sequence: TGTGCCAGCACCAGAGGGTTCAACGGAAACACCATATATTTT.

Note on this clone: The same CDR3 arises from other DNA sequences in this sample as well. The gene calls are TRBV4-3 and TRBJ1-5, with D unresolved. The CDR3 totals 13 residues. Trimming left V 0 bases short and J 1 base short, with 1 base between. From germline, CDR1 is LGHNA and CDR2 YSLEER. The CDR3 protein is CASSQESNQPQHF. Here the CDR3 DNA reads TGCGCCAGCAGCCAAGAGAGCAATCAGCCCCAGCATTTT.

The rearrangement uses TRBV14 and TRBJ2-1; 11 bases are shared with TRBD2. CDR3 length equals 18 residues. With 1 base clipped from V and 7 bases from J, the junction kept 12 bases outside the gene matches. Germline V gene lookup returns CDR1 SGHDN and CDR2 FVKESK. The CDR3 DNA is TGTGCCAGCAGCCAAGTCCCAGGAACTAGCGGGAGAGGTAATGAGCAGTTCTTC. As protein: CASSQVPGTSGRGNEQFF.

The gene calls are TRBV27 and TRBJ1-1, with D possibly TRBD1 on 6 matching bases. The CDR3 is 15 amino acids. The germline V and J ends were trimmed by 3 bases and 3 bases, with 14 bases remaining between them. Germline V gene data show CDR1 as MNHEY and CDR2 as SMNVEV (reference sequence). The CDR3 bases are TGTGCCAGCAGTTTTGCGGGGGCGGGTGACACTGAAGCTTTCTTT. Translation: CASSFAGAGDTEAFF.

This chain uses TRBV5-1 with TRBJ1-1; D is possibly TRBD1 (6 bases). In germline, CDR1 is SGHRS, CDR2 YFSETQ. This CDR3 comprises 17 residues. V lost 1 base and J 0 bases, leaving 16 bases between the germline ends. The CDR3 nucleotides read TGCGCCAGCAGCTTGACAGGGATAGTGACCATGAACACTGAAGCTTTCTTT. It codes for CASSLTGIVTMNTEAFF.

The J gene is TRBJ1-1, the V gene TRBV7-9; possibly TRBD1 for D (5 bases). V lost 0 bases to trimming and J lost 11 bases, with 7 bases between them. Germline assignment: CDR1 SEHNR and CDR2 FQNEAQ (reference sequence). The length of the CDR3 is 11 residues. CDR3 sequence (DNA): TGTGCCAGCAGCTTAGCTGGGGCCGCTTTCTTT. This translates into CASSLAGAAFF.

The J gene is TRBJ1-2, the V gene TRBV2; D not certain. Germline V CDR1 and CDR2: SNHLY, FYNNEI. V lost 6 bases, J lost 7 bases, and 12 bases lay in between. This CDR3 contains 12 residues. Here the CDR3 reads CASRNTERGYTF. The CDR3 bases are TGTGCCAGCAGGAACACGGAGCGTGGCTACACCTTC.

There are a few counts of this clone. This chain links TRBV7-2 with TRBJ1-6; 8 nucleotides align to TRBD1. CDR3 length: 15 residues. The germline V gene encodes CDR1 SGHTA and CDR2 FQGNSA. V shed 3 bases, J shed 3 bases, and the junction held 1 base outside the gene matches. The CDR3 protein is CASSLTGDYNSPLHF. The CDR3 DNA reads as TGTGCCAGCAGCTTGACAGGGGACTATAATTCACCCCTCCACTTT.

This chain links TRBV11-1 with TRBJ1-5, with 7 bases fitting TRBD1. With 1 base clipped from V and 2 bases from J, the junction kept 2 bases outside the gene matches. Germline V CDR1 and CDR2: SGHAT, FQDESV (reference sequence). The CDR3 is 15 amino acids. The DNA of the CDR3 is TGTGCCAGCAGCTTAGACAGGGGTGGCAATCAGCCCCAGCATTTT. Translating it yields CASSLDRGGNQPQHF. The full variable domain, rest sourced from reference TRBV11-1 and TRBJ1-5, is EAEVAQSPRYKITEKSQAVAFWCDPISGHATLYWYRQILGQGPELLVQFQDESVVDDSQLPKDRFSAERLKGVDSTLKIQPAELGDSAMYLCASSLDRGGNQPQHFGDGTRLSIL.

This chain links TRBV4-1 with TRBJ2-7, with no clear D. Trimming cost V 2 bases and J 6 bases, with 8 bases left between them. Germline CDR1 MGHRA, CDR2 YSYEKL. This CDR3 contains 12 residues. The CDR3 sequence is CASSQRPIEQYF. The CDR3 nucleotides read TGCGCCAGCAGCCAAAGACCTATCGAGCAGTACTTC.

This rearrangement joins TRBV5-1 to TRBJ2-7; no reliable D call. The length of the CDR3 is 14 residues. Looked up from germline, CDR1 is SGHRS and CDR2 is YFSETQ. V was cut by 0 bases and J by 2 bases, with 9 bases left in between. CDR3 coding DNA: TGCGCCAGCAGCTTGGAGAATACCCCCTACGAGCAGTACTTC. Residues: CASSLENTPYEQYF.

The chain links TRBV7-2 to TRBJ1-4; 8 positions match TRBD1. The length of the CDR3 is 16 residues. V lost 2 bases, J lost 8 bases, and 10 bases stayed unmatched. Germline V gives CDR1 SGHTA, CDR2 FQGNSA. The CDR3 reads CASSLTGNRGEEKLFF. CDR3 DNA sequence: TGTGCCAGCAGCTTAACTGGGAACAGGGGGGAGGAAAAACTGTTTTTT.

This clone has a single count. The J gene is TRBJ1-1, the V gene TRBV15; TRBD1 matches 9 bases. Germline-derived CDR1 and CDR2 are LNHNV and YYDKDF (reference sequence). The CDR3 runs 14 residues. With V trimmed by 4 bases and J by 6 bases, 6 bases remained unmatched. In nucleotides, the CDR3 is TGTGCCACCAGCAAAGGTAGACAGGGGGCTGAAGCTTTCTTT. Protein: CATSKGRQGAEAFF.

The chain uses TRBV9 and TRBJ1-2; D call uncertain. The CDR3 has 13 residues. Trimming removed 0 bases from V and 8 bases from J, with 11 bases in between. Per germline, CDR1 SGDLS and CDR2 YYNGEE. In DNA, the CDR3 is TGTGCCAGCAGCGTAGTCACGGCTGGCGGCTACACCTTC. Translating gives CASSVVTAGGYTF.

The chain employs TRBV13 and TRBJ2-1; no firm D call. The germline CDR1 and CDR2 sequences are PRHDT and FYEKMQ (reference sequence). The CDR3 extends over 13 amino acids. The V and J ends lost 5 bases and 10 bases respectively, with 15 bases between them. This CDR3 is CASSPRAKREQFF. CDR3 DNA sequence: TGTGCCAGCAGCCCCCGGGCCAAGAGGGAGCAGTTCTTC.

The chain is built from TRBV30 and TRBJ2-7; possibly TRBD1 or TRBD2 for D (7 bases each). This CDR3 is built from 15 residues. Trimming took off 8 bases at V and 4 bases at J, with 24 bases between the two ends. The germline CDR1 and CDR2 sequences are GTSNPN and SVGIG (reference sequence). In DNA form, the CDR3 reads TGTGCCGGGACAGCCGAGACTAGCTTAGCTTACGAGCAGTACTTC. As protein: CAGTAETSLAYEQYF.

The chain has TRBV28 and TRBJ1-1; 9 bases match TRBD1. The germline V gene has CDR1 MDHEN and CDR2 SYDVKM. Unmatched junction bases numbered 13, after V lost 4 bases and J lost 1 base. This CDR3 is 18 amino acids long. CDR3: CASSWSTGGPPRNTEAFF. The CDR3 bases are TGTGCCAGCAGTTGGTCTACAGGGGGCCCGCCCCGGAACACTGAAGCTTTCTTT. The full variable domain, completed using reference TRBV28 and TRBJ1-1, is DVKVTQSSRYLVKRTGEKVFLECVQDMDHENMFWYRQDPGLGLRLIYFSYDVKMKEKGDIPEGYSVSREKKERFSLILESASTNQTSMYLCASSWSTGGPPRNTEAFFGQGTRLTVV.

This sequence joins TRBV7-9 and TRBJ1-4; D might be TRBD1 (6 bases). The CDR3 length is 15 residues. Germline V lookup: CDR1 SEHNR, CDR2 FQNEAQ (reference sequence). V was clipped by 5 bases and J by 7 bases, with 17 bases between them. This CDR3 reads CASSKEQGWREKLFF. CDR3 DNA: TGTGCCAGCAGCAAGGAACAGGGTTGGCGTGAAAAACTGTTTTTT. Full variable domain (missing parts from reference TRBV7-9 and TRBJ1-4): DTGVSQNPRHKITKRGQNVTFRCDPISEHNRLYWYRQTLGQGPEFLTYFQNEAQLEKSRLLSDRFSAERPKGSFSTLEIQRTEQGDSAMYLCASSKEQGWREKLFFGSGTQLSVL.

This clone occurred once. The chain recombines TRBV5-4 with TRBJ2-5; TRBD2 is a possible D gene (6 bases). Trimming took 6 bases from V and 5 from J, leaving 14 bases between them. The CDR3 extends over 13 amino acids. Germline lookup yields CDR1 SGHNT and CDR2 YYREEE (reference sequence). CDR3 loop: CASNRGTGETQYF. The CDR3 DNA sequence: TGTGCCAGCAACCGGGGGACGGGGGAGACCCAGTACTTC. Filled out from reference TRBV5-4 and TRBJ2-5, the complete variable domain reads ETGVTQSPTHLIKTRGQQVTLRCSSQSGHNTVSWYQQALGQGPQFIFQYYREEENGRGNFPPRFSGLQFPNYSSELNVNALELDDSALYLCASNRGTGETQYFGPGTRLLVL.